This T cell receptor beta chain was observed in a study of regulatory T cells in long-lasting Graves disease (dated by TCRdb to the early 2020s). At the level of the whole study: Antithyroid drugs had been taken for less than 3 months by newly diagnosed Graves' disease patients. Patients with persistent Graves' disease were compared with patients with newly diagnosed Graves' disease using TCR sequencing and RNA sequencing of peripheral blood. The study was registered as a clinical trial and conducted in China. TCR sequencing covered roughly 13 persistent and 20 or so newly diagnosed Graves' disease patients, some 33 samples in total. The study at large found these results: Persistent Graves' disease patients showed lower TCR Shannon entropy and fewer highly expanded clones than newly diagnosed patients, suggesting clonal expansion. The authors noted that the small sample size was a limitation that may lower accuracy. Because the primary lesion, thyroid tissue, could not be accessed, the study looked at peripheral blood alone. Sequencing and analysis were restricted to the TCR beta chain. Persistent patients shared more public clonotypes among themselves (under 3,000) than newly diagnosed patients did (approximately 870). Preferential use of TRBV28, TRBJ1-2 and TRBJ2-5 was observed in persistent disease, whereas TRBV20-1 and TRBJ2-1 were favored in newly diagnosed disease.

Library preparation employed multiplex PCR. TCRdb lists the instrument as Illumina HiSeq 4000. CDR3 regions were amplified by Arm-PCR with iRepertoire HTBI primers to construct TCR beta libraries. Before sequencing, the PCR products went through gel purification. As for the authors' bioinformatics: Gene usage analysis of CDR3 amino acid clonotypes relied on the 55 to 80 TRBV and 13 to 15 TRBJ segments identified across samples. COPE and FqMerger were used to merge filtered high-quality paired reads into contigs. BLAST was used to align contigs to the IMGT TRBV, TRBD and TRBJ reference genes, and CDR3 was defined following IMGT. Any clonotype with a frequency above 0.1% was classified as a highly expanded clone. Repertoire diversity was measured by Shannon entropy, and V-J evenness by the Gini coefficient. A clonotype found in more than one individual was treated as public. Through fastp at Q25 and MiXCR, TCRdb rebuilt clones from the public reads, retaining in-frame beta chains. Identical CDR3 proteins give one entry, which carries the most common genes and DNA. These V and J calls rely on TCRdb rather than the paper's analysis. The sample profile shows 550,000 to 650,000 distinct CDR3 sequences; 15% to 20% of them were found once. 12% of the sample goes to the ten largest clones.

A distance of 17 bases separates the germline ends of V and J, which lose 2 bases and 4 bases respectively. The germline V gene gives CDR1 as SGHVS and CDR2 as FQNEAQ. The CDR3, cysteine through phenylalanine, is 16 amino acids long. Only CDR3 DNA is held: 48 bases, read in frame from base 1. A few counts support this clonotype. Its antigen is unknown. No qualities accompany the bases; no much larger clone lies one base away. The meaning of the sample's time point label: newly diagnosed GD, antithyroid drugs for less than 3 months. For both TCR sequencing and RNA sequencing, RNA was extracted from PBMCs using TRIzol. Graves' disease was diagnosed according to American Thyroid Association guidelines. Patients for the study were recruited at an endocrinology department in Xi'an, China. Each patient gave approximately 10 milliliters of peripheral blood, collected in an EDTA anticoagulant tube. PBMCs were isolated by Ficoll Paque Plus density gradient separation without further T cell sorting. An Agilent 2100 Bioanalyzer and agarose gel were used to check RNA quality, and a NanoDrop 2000 was used to measure RNA concentration.

The sample also formed part of further work on T cells in Graves' hyperthyroidism and ophthalmopathy. That second report states: Graves' hyperthyroidism was defined as stable when no progression to ophthalmopathy occurred over 18 months of follow-up. The hyperthyroidism patients were between 18 and 65 years old and newly diagnosed, with a disease duration of less than 2 months. Any patient with an uncontrolled infection, another autoimmune disease, pregnancy or lactation was excluded. Diagnoses were established on the basis of clinical symptoms, serum thyroxine and TRAb, thyroid ultrasound, and orbital computed tomography. For the first round of RT-PCR on the TCR CDR3, the HTBI primer set was used together with the Qiagen OneStep RT-PCR kit. Most expanded thyroid clonotypes (frequency above 0.001) were also detected in blood, a finding suggesting that blood repertoires may reflect thyroid immune responses. In cross-validation, a model built on a 13 V-J signature told ophthalmopathy apart from stable hyperthyroidism with under 90% sensitivity and approximately 81% specificity, and in testing the same model reached 80%/75%. In validation, the model predicted progression to ophthalmopathy with roughly 70% sensitivity and around 72% specificity, a median of 6.5 months before onset. To identify distinguishing TCR V-J signatures, a discovery cohort of some 99 patients was used, comprising approximately 40 with Graves' ophthalmopathy and around 60 with stable Graves' hyperthyroidism. An independent validation cohort of under 20 hyperthyroidism patients and 17 patients who later progressed to ophthalmopathy tested prospective prediction of ophthalmopathy. The 95 to 100 discovery patients were randomly divided into training and test sets at a 7:3 ratio. Thyroid tissue and blood T-cell repertoires from more than five Graves' hyperthyroidism patients were also compared in the study. Once sampling was done, hyperthyroidism patients were given methimazole at a starting dose of 30 mg daily, whereas ophthalmopathy patients were given high-dose intravenous methylprednisolone. A second multiplex PCR round built the libraries, followed by size selection and purification. The libraries were sequenced on an Illumina HiSeq2000 using paired-end 100 bp reads. SOAPnuke was used to process the raw data, throwing out any read that contained adapters or uncalled bases, had a mean Phred below 15, or lacked an exact constant-primer or identifier match. High-quality paired reads were merged using COPE v1.2.5, and each unique nucleotide sequence was defined as a clonotype. MiTCR v1.1 was used to align the clonotypes against IMGT TRBV, TRBD and TRBJ reference segments. Only V-J combinations with frequency above 0.0001, covering 99% to 99.2% of repertoires, were analysed. The TCS score was defined as the ratio of F50 (clonal expansion) to E x V (chaos), calculated using BLOSUM62-based TCRdist between CDR3 peptides within each V-J. Welch's t-statistics and random forest reduced roughly 530 V-J features to some 14, which were used in a naive Bayes classifier (R e1071). Sample size was not statistically predetermined, and investigators were not blinded to group allocation. The paper describes TCR Vbeta CDR3 sequencing of roughly 130 peripheral blood samples, made up of 43 ophthalmopathy patients, around 78 hyperthyroidism patients and 17 progressor patients.

The rearranged segments are TRBV7-8 and TRBJ1-1, with no confidently assigned D gene. The clonotype was recovered from a man aged 18 to 30 with Graves disease. Donor details come from another sample of the same person, matched by shared clones. The source material was peripheral blood mononuclear cells (PBMCs), sampled at new diagnosis, from a patient treated with antithyroid drugs. At the DNA level, the sequence is TGTGCCAGCAGCTTAATGGGGTCCAGTATTCTCACTGAAGCTTTCTTT. Translated, this gives CASSLMGSSILTEAFF. The CDR3, completed at both ends by the reference TRBV7-8 and TRBJ1-1 genes, gives the full variable domain GAGVSQSPRYKVAKRGQDVALRCDPISGHVSLFWYQQALGQGPEFLTYFQNEAQLDKSGLPSDRFFAERPEGSVSTLKIQRTQQEDSAVYLCASSLMGSSILTEAFFGQGTRLTVV.